The next 32 T cell receptor beta chains were all read from a single sample in a study of T-cell memory formation after mild COVID-19. Each CDR3 protein is one row after TCRdb ran MiXCR on the 5' RACE reads. The top ten hold approximately 60% of the sample, which has about 16,000 distinct CDR3 sequences, more than 20% seen once. Sequencing was carried out using PBMCs or a T cell subset sorted from them (not recorded which). Source of these receptors: a man aged 18 to 35 who had mild COVID-19 (a few samples of this study predate the infection). Cell type and time point are not known.

This clonotype has ten or more counts. The chain recombines TRBV25-1 with TRBJ1-1, with 9 nucleotides matching TRBD1. CDR1 and CDR2 (germline): MGHDK, SYGVNS. The trim removed 8 bases at V and 4 bases at J, leaving 2 bases unmatched. The CDR3 is made up of 12 amino acids. Here the CDR3 DNA reads TGTGCCAGCTTGACAGGGGGCACTGAAGCTTTCTTT. Translating it yields CASLTGGTEAFF.

The V gene is TRBV11-2, the J gene TRBJ1-1; D uncertain. There are 12 residues in the CDR3. Trimming cost V 0 bases and J 7 bases, with 6 bases left between them. Germline lookup yields CDR1 SGHAT and CDR2 FQNNGV. The CDR3 sequence: CASSLDAGEAFF. In DNA form, the CDR3 reads TGTGCCAGCAGCTTAGATGCGGGTGAAGCTTTCTTT.

This clonotype was observed at least ten times. The genes are TRBV20-1 and TRBJ2-7; 10 positions agree with TRBD1. There are 17 residues in the CDR3. Germline V gene lookup returns CDR1 DFQATT and CDR2 SNEGSKA (reference sequence). Unmatched junction bases numbered 14, after V lost 5 bases and J lost 1 base. The DNA of the CDR3 is TGCAGTGCTCCCGGGACAGGGGCGCCCTTATTATCCTACGAGCAGTACTTC. Encoded protein: CSAPGTGAPLLSYEQYF.

The chain combines TRBV15 with TRBJ2-5; D unresolved. Trimming left V 1 base short and J 2 bases short, with 8 bases between. CDR1 and CDR2 from the germline V gene are LNHNV and YYDKDF (reference sequence). The CDR3 is 14 amino acids. The CDR3 nucleotides are TGTGCCACCAGCAGAGTGTTAGTACAAGAGACCCAGTACTTC. Protein sequence: CATSRVLVQETQYF.

The CDR3 coding sequence is TGTGCCAGCAGTTTACCGCCAGAGCGGGGACTCTACGAGCAGTACTTC. Encoded protein: CASSLPPERGLYEQYF. The chain uses TRBV12-3 or TRBV12-4 and TRBJ2-7, with 7 bases that match TRBD2. The CDR3 length is 16 residues. Losses at the gene ends were 2 bases for V and 3 bases for J; bases not matched to a gene: 10.

This clonotype was seen at least ten times. The chain couples TRBV25-1 to TRBJ1-6; 8 bases are a match to TRBD1. The CDR3 loop spans 19 amino acids. Trimming removed 9 bases from V and 5 bases from J; junction bases left unmatched: 21. Germline lookup yields CDR1 MGHDK and CDR2 SYGVNS. The DNA for the CDR3 is TGTGCCAGTGCGCCCCTGGTGTGGGACAGGAGTGGTCATAATTCACCCCTCCACTTT. It yields the protein CASAPLVWDRSGHNSPLHF.

This clonotype was seen repeatedly, ten times or more. The CDR3 nucleotides read TGCAGCGTTTACCGGGACAACTACAATGAGCAGTTCTTC. Encoded protein: CSVYRDNYNEQFF. The genes are TRBV29-1 and TRBJ2-1, with D possibly being TRBD1 (6 bases). Deletions cut 5 bases from V and 3 bases from J, with 11 bases between. Germline V gene lookup returns CDR1 SQVTM and CDR2 ANQGSEA. The CDR3 loop spans 13 amino acids.

This clonotype was seen ten or more times. This chain connects TRBV7-3 to TRBJ2-1; 7 bases map to TRBD2. With V trimmed by 5 bases and J by 0 bases, 7 bases remained unmatched. The CDR3 has 16 residues. The germline gives CDR1 SGHTA, CDR2 FQGTGA. CDR3 nucleotides: TGTGCCAGCAGCCTGGGGGGGTATAGCTCCTACAATGAGCAGTTCTTC. This codes for CASSLGGYSSYNEQFF. The full variable domain, with the rest looked up from reference TRBV7-3 and TRBJ2-1, is GAGVSQTPSNKVTEKGKYVELRCDPISGHTALYWYRQSLGQGPEFLIYFQGTGAADDSGLPNDRFFAVRPEGSVSTLKIQRTERGDSAVYLCASSLGGYSSYNEQFFGPGTRLTVL.

This clonotype came up a few times. The chain recombines TRBV28 with TRBJ2-7; 12 nucleotides line up with TRBD1. CDR1 and CDR2 (germline): MDHEN, SYDVKM. V lost 4 bases to trimming and J lost 3 bases; unmatched junction nucleotides: 13. The CDR3 spans 18 residues. The CDR3 DNA follows: TGTGCCAGCAGTTCCCCCCCCGGGACAGGGGGCCGGGGCTACGAGCAGTACGTC. The encoded protein is CASSSPPGTGGRGYEQYV.

Many counts were recorded for this clonotype. The V call is TRBV20-1, the J call TRBJ2-2; 15 bases match TRBD2. The CDR3 covers 16 residues. Per the germline V gene, CDR1 is DFQATT and CDR2 is SNEGSKA (reference sequence). Losses at the gene ends were 3 bases for V and 7 bases for J; bases not matched to a gene: 6. DNA for the CDR3: TGCAGTGCTAGCGGACTAGCGGGGGGGCAAGTCGGGGAGCTGTTTTTT. This codes for CSASGLAGGQVGELFF.

This clonotype was seen at least ten times. The CDR3 sequence is CSAGDPNAGYGYTF. The CDR3 DNA reads as TGCAGCGCTGGGGACCCTAACGCCGGCTATGGCTACACCTTC. This chain uses TRBV29-1 with TRBJ1-2, with D possibly TRBD1 on 5 matching bases. Trimming cost V 7 bases and J 4 bases, with 19 bases left between them. This CDR3 is built from 14 residues. The germline V gene has CDR1 SQVTM and CDR2 ANQGSEA.

Ten or more counts support this clonotype. The J gene is TRBJ2-1, the V gene TRBV7-6; 10 bases match TRBD2. After removal of 3 bases from V and 5 bases from J, the junction contained 10 bases not matched to a gene. Germline V gives CDR1 SGHVS, CDR2 FNYEAQ. The CDR3 is made up of 17 amino acids. The CDR3 reads CASSFTSPAGGNNEQFF. The CDR3 coding sequence is TGTGCCAGCAGCTTTACTTCCCCAGCGGGGGGGAACAATGAGCAGTTCTTC.

V gene TRBV7-3 combines with J gene TRBJ2-2; TRBD1 agrees at 7 bases. Losses at the gene ends were 5 bases for V and 7 bases for J; bases not matched to a gene: 13. The CDR3 totals 16 residues. The germline CDR1 and CDR2 sequences are SGHTA and FQGTGA. The CDR3 DNA follows: TGTGCCAGCAGCACGCCCGGAGGACAGGCGGGCGGGGAGCTGTTTTTT. This encodes CASSTPGGQAGGELFF.

J is TRBJ1-5 and V is TRBV6-2 or TRBV6-3, with D unresolved. CDR3 size: 16 residues. Trimming cost V 8 bases and J 2 bases, with 19 bases left between them. Germline-derived CDR1 and CDR2 are MNHEY and SVGEGT. The CDR3, as DNA: TGTGCCAGCCATACTACCTTTCTACCCGGCAATCAGCCCCAGCATTTT. It specifies CASHTTFLPGNQPQHF.

This chain joins TRBV4-3 and TRBJ2-2; no clear D gene. Trimming stripped 0 bases from V and 2 bases from J, with 22 bases between. The CDR3 is made up of 20 amino acids. Germline-derived CDR1 and CDR2 are LGHNA and YSLEER. CDR3: CASSQEGCVLPALNTGELFF. CDR3 sequence (DNA): TGCGCCAGCAGCCAAGAGGGGTGCGTGCTCCCGGCTCTCAACACCGGGGAGCTGTTTTTT.

This clonotype was counted ten times or more. V is TRBV4-1 and J is TRBJ1-1; 9 nucleotides agree with TRBD1. Looked up from germline, CDR1 is MGHRA and CDR2 is YSYEKL. The J segment lost 3 bases and the V segment lost 2 bases, leaving 4 bases of the junction unmatched. The CDR3 is 15 amino acids. CDR3 protein: CASSQTGGLDTEAFF. The DNA for the CDR3 is TGCGCCAGCAGCCAAACAGGGGGCTTGGACACTGAAGCTTTCTTT.

The chain uses TRBV3-1 and TRBJ2-1, with 9 positions matching TRBD2. The CDR3 spans 15 residues. The V gene end was trimmed by 6 bases and the J gene end by 3 bases; junction bases not matched to a gene: 6. Germline V gene sequence: CDR1 LGHDT, CDR2 YNNKEL (reference sequence). CDR3 amino acids: CASRRNSGGYNEQFF. The CDR3 nucleotides read TGTGCCAGCAGGAGAAATAGCGGGGGCTACAATGAGCAGTTCTTC.

This clonotype was picked up many times. V usage is TRBV4-2 and J usage is TRBJ1-4; D is unclear. The CDR3 sequence is 14 residues long. V was cut by 4 bases and J by 7 bases, with 13 bases left in between. Looked up from germline, CDR1 is LGHNA and CDR2 is YNFKEQ. The CDR3 sequence is CASSLLGRGEKLFF. DNA of the CDR3: TGTGCCAGCAGCCTCCTCGGACGAGGTGAAAAACTGTTTTTT.

This clonotype was recorded at least ten times. The chain employs TRBV7-9 and TRBJ1-2; no clear D. The germline V and J ends were trimmed by 4 bases and 5 bases, with 17 bases remaining between them. CDR3 size: 15 residues. Germline values: CDR1 SEHNR, CDR2 FQNEAQ (reference sequence). The CDR3 DNA is TGTGCCAGCAGCTCGGCGTCCGTGTCGGTTTATGGCTACACCTTC. Translation gives CASSSASVSVYGYTF.

This rearrangement joins TRBV11-2 to TRBJ2-1, with a weak D call TRBD1 (6 bases). This CDR3 is 12 amino acids long. V was cut by 4 bases and J by 10 bases, with 11 bases left in between. The germline V gene encodes CDR1 SGHAT and CDR2 FQNNGV. This CDR3 is CASSSDSLEQFF. The CDR3 DNA reads as TGTGCCAGCAGCTCGGACAGCTTAGAGCAGTTCTTC.

This rearrangement joins TRBV10-3 to TRBJ1-5, with 9 bases that match TRBD1. V shed 6 bases and J 3 bases; nucleotides not matched to a gene: 3. CDR1 ENHRY and CDR2 SYGVKD come from the germline V gene. The CDR3 runs 14 residues. CDR3 protein: CAIRGQGPNQPQHF. CDR3 DNA sequence: TGTGCCATCAGGGGACAGGGACCCAATCAGCCCCAGCATTTT.

Ten or more counts support this clonotype. This sequence joins TRBV7-2 and TRBJ1-2, with D perhaps matching TRBD1 (6 bases). The germline gives CDR1 SGHTA, CDR2 FQGNSA. The CDR3 loop spans 17 amino acids. V was cut by 6 bases and J by 4 bases, with 24 bases left in between. CDR3 DNA sequence: TGTGCCAGCAGTCTATCGGGAAACAGGGCAGTGCTCTATGGCTACACCTTC. Translating gives CASSLSGNRAVLYGYTF. The complete variable domain, with remaining parts taken from reference TRBV7-2 and TRBJ1-2, reads GAGVSQSPSNKVTEKGKDVELRCDPISGHTALYWYRQSLGQGLEFLIYFQGNSAPDKSGLPSDRFSAERTGGSVSTLTIQRTQQEDSAVYLCASSLSGNRAVLYGYTFGSGTRLTVV.

This clonotype was observed at least ten times. The chain recombines TRBV18 with TRBJ1-2; perhaps TRBD1 as D (6 bases). The germline V gene encodes CDR1 KGHSH and CDR2 LQKENI. V lost 2 bases to trimming and J lost 2 bases, with 24 bases between them. There are 19 residues in the CDR3. Here the CDR3 reads CASSPIVWARGEGNYGYTF. In DNA, the CDR3 is TGTGCCAGCTCACCAATCGTTTGGGCCAGGGGAGAAGGGAACTATGGCTACACCTTC.

This clonotype was recorded many times. The chain joins TRBV11-2 to TRBJ1-1; 7 positions match TRBD1. This CDR3 region has 13 residues. J gave up 5 bases and V 2 bases, and 2 bases lay outside the gene matches. Germline assignment: CDR1 SGHAT and CDR2 FQNNGV. CDR3 bases: TGTGCCAGCAGCTTACAGGGGGGGACTGAAGCTTTCTTT. Its translation: CASSLQGGTEAFF. The whole variable domain, remainder taken from reference TRBV11-2 and TRBJ1-1, is EAGVAQSPRYKIIEKRQSVAFWCNPISGHATLYWYQQILGQGPKLLIQFQNNGVVDDSQLPKDRFSAERLKGVDSTLKIQPAKLEDSAVYLCASSLQGGTEAFFGQGTRLTVV.

This clonotype was counted many times. One end of the junction is discordant with germline, which a read error may explain. The CDR3 DNA sequence: TGTGCCGGCAGCGAGACAGGGGGTGACCTTGATAACCCCTACGAGCAGTACTTC. Translated: CAGSETGGDLDNPYEQYF. V and J are TRBV7-9 and TRBJ2-7; TRBD1 agrees at 9 bases. The CDR3 covers 18 residues. Germline CDR1 SEHNR, CDR2 FQNEAQ (reference sequence).

This clonotype was seen more than once but under ten times. The gene calls are TRBV4-1 and TRBJ1-3; D is unclear. CDR1 and CDR2 (germline): MGHRA, YSYEKL. V was cut by 0 bases and J by 4 bases, with 10 bases left in between. The CDR3 consists of 15 residues. The CDR3 sequence: CASSQDGVLGNTIYF. The CDR3 nucleotides read TGCGCCAGCAGCCAAGATGGGGTATTAGGAAACACCATATATTTT.

This clonotype was recorded only once. This may come from a read error, since a much larger clone is one base off. The chain recombines TRBV15 with TRBJ2-5; D tentatively fits TRBD1 or TRBD2 (5 bases each). This CDR3 is 15 amino acids long. Germline V CDR1 and CDR2: LNHNV, YYDKDF (reference sequence). V was cut by 6 bases and J by 5 bases, with 19 bases left in between. CDR3 in amino acids: CATSPSWGCGETQYF. The CDR3, as DNA: TGTGCCACCAGTCCCTCGTGGGGGTGCGGTGAGACCCAGTACTTC.

This clonotype has ten or more counts. This chain joins TRBV10-3 and TRBJ1-1; 7 nucleotides match TRBD1. The CDR3 is 11 amino acids. V was pared by 5 bases and J by 8 bases, with 2 bases of the junction left unmatched. CDR1 is ENHRY and CDR2 is SYGVKD in the germline V gene. The CDR3: CAISRDREAFF. CDR3 coding DNA: TGTGCCATCAGTCGGGACAGAGAAGCTTTCTTT.

This clonotype came up a few times. The chain combines TRBV10-3 with TRBJ2-1; 15 bases match TRBD2. The CDR3 contains 13 residues. Germline V gene sequence: CDR1 ENHRY, CDR2 SYGVKD. The ends lost 11 bases at V and 16 bases at J; junction bases unmatched: 12. The CDR3 coding sequence is TGTGCCGCCGGGGGACTAGCGGGGGGAGCCCATTTCTTC. Protein sequence: CAAGGLAGGAHFF.

This clonotype has ten or more counts. The chain recombines TRBV7-3 with TRBJ1-1, with TRBD1 as a possible D gene (5 bases). From germline, CDR1 is SGHTA and CDR2 FQGTGA. This CDR3 has 13 amino acids. V lost 5 bases and J lost 1, with 8 bases in between. The DNA of the CDR3 is TGTGCCAGCAGCCTACAGGCGAACACTGAAGCTTTCTTT. Its translation: CASSLQANTEAFF. Filled out from reference TRBV7-3 and TRBJ1-1, the complete variable domain reads GAGVSQTPSNKVTEKGKYVELRCDPISGHTALYWYRQSLGQGPEFLIYFQGTGAADDSGLPNDRFFAVRPEGSVSTLKIQRTERGDSAVYLCASSLQANTEAFFGQGTRLTVV.

This clonotype was detected many times. The genes are TRBV11-2 and TRBJ2-5; 7 nucleotides align to TRBD1. The CDR3 loop spans 15 amino acids. The ends lost 3 bases at V and 5 bases at J; junction bases unmatched: 9. Per germline, CDR1 SGHAT and CDR2 FQNNGV. CDR3 bases: TGTGCCAGCAGCTTTTTCAGGGGGTATAGGGAGACCCAGTACTTC. Amino acids: CASSFFRGYRETQYF.

This clonotype has at least ten counts. The chain joins TRBV6-6 to TRBJ1-1; tentatively, D is TRBD1 (6 bases). Trimming removed 5 bases at V and 3 bases at J, with 25 bases between. CDR3 length equals 18 residues. Germline loops: CDR1 MNHNY, CDR2 SVGAGI (reference sequence). CDR3 protein: CASSKWTAGPGRDTEAFF. The CDR3 nucleotides are TGTGCCAGCAGTAAATGGACAGCGGGGCCGGGGAGAGACACTGAAGCTTTCTTT.